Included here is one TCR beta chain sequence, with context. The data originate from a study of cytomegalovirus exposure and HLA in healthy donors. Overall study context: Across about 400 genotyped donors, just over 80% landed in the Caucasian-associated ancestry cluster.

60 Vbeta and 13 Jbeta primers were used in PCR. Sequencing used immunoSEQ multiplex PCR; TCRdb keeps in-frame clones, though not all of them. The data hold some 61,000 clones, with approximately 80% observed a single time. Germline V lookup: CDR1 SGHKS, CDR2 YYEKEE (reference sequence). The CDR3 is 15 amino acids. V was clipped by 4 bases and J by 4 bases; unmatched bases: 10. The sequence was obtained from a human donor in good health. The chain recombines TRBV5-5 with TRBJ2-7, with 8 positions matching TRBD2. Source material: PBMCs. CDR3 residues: CASSPSGGRIYEQYF. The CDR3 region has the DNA TGTGCCAGCAGCCCGTCGGGAGGGAGAATTTACGAGCAGTACTTC.